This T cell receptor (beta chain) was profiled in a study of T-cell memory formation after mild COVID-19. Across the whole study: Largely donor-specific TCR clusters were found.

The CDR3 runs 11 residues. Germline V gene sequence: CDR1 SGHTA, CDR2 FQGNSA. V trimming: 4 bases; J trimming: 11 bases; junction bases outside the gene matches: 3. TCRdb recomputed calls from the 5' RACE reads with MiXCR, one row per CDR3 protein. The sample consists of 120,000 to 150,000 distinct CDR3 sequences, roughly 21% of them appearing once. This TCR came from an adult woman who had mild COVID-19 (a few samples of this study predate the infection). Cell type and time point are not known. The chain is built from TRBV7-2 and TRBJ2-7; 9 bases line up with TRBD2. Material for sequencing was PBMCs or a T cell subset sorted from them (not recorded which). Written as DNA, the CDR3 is TGTGCCAGCAGCTCCGGGACTAGCAAGTACTTC. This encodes CASSSGTSKYF.